A single T cell receptor beta chain is shown here with its context. Clones were sequenced by immunoSEQ multiplex PCR, and TCRdb holds only the in-frame ones, with some missing. The data show about 420,000 clones, roughly 90% seen once. This entry is derived from a study of Ad26.COV2.S vaccination and SARS-CoV-2 variants. The sample's treatment: roughly 19 received Ad26.COV2.S at low or high dose, single or two shots; roughly five received placebo; per-sample allocation not given. Samples came from day 63 after the first vaccine or placebo injection. The source is a person between 18 and 59 years old who received the Ad26.COV2.S COVID-19 vaccine or a placebo. This specimen was peripheral blood, taken in a trial of Ad26.COV2.S vaccine versus placebo.

CDR3 loop: CASSLAVGRGYEQYF. In nucleotides, the CDR3 is TGTGCCAGCAGCTTGGCCGTCGGCAGGGGTTACGAGCAGTACTTC. The chain links TRBV5-5 to TRBJ2-7, with D perhaps matching TRBD1 (6 bases). This CDR3 has 15 amino acids. Trimming stripped 0 bases from V and 4 bases from J, with 14 bases between. Germline lookup yields CDR1 SGHKS and CDR2 YYEKEE (reference sequence).